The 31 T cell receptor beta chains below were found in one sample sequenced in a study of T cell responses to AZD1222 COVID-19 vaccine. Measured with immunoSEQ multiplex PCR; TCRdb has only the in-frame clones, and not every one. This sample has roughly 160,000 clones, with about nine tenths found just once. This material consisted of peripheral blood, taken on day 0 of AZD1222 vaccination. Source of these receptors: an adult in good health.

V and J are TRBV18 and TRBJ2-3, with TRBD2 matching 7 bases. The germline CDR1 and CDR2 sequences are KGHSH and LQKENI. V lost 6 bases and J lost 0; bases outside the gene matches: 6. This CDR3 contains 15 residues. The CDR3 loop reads CASSPPGGSTDTQYF. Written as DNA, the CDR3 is TGTGCCAGCTCCCCGCCGGGGGGAAGCACAGATACGCAGTATTTT.

CDR3 sequence reads: CASSPDREWNTEAFF. The CDR3 bases are TGTGCCAGCAGCCCGGACAGGGAATGGAACACTGAAGCTTTCTTT. The J gene is TRBJ1-1, the V gene TRBV5-6; 8 positions match TRBD1. Germline V gene data show CDR1 as SGHDT and CDR2 as YYEEEE. This CDR3 contains 15 residues. V lost 4 bases to trimming and J lost 1 base; unmatched junction nucleotides: 6.

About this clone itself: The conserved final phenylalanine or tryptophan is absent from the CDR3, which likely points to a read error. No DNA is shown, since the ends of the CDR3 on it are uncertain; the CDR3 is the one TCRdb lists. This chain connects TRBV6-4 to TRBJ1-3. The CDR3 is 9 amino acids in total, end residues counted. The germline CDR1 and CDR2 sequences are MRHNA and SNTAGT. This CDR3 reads CAVKTQREH.

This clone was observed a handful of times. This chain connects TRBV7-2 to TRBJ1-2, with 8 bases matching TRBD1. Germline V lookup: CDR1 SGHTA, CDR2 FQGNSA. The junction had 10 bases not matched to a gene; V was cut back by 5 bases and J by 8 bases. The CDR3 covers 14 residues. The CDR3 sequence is CASSQPTGGRGYTF. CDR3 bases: TGTGCCAGCAGCCAACCAACAGGGGGTCGGGGCTACACCTTC.

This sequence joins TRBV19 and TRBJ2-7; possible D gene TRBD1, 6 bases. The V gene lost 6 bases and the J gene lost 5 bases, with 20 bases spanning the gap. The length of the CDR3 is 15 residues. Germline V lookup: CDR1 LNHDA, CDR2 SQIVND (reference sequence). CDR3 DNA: TGTGCCAGTAGCCTCCTCCACAGGGTTAAGGACGAGCAGTACTTC. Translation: CASSLLHRVKDEQYF. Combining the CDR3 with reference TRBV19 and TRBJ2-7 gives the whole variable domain DGGITQSPKYLFRKEGQNVTLSCEQNLNHDAMYWYRQDPGQGLRLIYYSQIVNDFQKGDIAEGYSVSREKKESFPLTVTSAQKNPTAFYLCASSLLHRVKDEQYFGPGTRLTVT.

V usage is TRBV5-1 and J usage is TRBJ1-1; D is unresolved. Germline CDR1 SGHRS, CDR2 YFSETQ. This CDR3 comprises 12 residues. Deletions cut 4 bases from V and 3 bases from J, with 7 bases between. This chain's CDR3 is CASSSWDTEAFF. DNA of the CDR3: TGCGCCAGCAGCAGCTGGGACACTGAAGCTTTCTTT.

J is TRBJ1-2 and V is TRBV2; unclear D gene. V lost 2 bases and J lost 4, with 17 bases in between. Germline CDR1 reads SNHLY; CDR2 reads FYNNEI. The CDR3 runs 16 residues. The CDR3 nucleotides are TGTGCCAGCAGTGAAACCCGGGCAGCCGGCGGCTATGGCTACACCTTC. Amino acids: CASSETRAAGGYGYTF.

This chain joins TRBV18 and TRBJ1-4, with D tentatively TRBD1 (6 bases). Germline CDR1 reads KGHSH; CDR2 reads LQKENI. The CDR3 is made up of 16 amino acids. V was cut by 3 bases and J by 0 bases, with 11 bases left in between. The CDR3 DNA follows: TGTGCCAGCTCACCGGCAGGGGCCGCAACTAATGAAAAACTGTTTTTT. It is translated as CASSPAGAATNEKLFF.

The CDR3 reads CAIQPDNQETQYF. CDR3 DNA: TGTGCCATCCAACCGGACAACCAAGAGACCCAGTACTTC. The chain is built from TRBV12-3 or TRBV12-4 and TRBJ2-5, with a possible D match to TRBD1 (5 bases). V dropped 10 bases and J dropped 0 bases, with 12 bases sitting between them. The CDR3 is 13 amino acids.

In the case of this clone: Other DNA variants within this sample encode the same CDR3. The CDR3 region has the DNA TGTGCCAGCAGCCAAGGCGTCAATCAGCCCCAGCATTTT. Translated, it gives CASSQGVNQPQHF. The chain recombines TRBV3-1 (or the pseudogene TRBV3-2) with TRBJ1-5; D unresolved. V gave up 1 base and J gave up 3 bases, with 4 bases separating them. Germline CDR1 and CDR2: LGHDT and YNNKEL (reference sequence). The CDR3 has 13 amino acids.

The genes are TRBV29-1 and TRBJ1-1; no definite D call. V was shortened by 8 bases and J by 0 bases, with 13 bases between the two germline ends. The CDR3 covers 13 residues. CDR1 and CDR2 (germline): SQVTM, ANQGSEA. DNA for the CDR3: TGCAGCTCAGCCGGCGTGATGAACACTGAAGCTTTCTTT. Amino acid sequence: CSSAGVMNTEAFF.

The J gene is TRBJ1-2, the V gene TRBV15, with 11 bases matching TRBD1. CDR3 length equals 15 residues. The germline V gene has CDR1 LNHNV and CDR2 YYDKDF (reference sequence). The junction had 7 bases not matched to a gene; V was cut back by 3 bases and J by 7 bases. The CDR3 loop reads CATSRDGQGALGYTF. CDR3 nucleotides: TGTGCCACCAGCAGGGACGGACAGGGGGCGCTTGGCTACACCTTC.

The CDR3 DNA is TGTGCCAGCAGGGGAAACCAAGAGACCCAGTACTTC. Its protein is CASRGNQETQYF. The chain joins TRBV6-5 to TRBJ2-5, with no clear D. This CDR3 is 12 amino acids long. Per germline, CDR1 MNHEY and CDR2 SVGAGI. The V end lost 6 bases, the J end lost 0 bases, and 5 bases lay between the germline ends.

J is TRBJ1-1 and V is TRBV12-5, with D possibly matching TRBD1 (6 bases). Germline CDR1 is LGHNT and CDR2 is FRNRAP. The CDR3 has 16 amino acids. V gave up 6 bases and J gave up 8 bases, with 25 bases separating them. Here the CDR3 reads CASGWDTEDRLSEAFF. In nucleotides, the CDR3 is TGTGCTAGTGGATGGGACACCGAGGACCGTCTTTCCGAAGCTTTCTTT.

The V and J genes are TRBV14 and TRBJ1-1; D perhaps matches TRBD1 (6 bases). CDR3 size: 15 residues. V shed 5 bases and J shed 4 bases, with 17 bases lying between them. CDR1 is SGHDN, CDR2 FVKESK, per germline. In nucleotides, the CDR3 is TGTGCCAGCAGCTACACGCAGGGGTTTGGCACTGAAGCTTTCTTT. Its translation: CASSYTQGFGTEAFF.

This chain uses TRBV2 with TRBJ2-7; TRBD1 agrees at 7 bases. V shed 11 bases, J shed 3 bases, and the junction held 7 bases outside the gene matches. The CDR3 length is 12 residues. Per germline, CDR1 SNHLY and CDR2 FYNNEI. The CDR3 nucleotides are TGTGCCGGAGACAGGGCGGACTACGAGCAGTACTTC. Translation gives CAGDRADYEQYF.

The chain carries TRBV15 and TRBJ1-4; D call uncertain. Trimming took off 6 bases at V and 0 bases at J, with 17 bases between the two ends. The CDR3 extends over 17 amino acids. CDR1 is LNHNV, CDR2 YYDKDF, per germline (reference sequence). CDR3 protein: CATSKEGSRATNEKLFF. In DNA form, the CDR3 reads TGTGCCACCAGTAAAGAGGGATCAAGGGCAACTAATGAAAAACTGTTTTTT. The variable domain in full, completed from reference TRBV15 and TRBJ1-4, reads DAMVIQNPRYQVTQFGKPVTLSCSQTLNHNVMYWYQQKSSQAPKLLFHYYDKDFNNEADTPDNFQSRRPNTSFCFLDIRSPGLGDTAMYLCATSKEGSRATNEKLFFGSGTQLSVL.

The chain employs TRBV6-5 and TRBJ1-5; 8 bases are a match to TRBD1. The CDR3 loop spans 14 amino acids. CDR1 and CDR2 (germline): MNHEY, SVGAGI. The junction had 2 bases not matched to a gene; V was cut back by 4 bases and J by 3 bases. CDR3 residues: CASSLDRDNQPQHF. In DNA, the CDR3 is TGTGCCAGCAGTTTGGACAGGGACAATCAGCCCCAGCATTTT.

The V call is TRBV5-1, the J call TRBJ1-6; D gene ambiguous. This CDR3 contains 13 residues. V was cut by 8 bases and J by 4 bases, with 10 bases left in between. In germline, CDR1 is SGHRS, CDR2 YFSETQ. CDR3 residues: CASHKNYNSPLHF. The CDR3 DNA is TGCGCCAGTCATAAAAATTATAATTCACCCCTCCACTTT.

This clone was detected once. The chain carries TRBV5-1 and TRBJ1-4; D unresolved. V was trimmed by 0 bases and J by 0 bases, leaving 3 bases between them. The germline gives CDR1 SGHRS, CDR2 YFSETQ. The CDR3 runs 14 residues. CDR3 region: CASSLAATNEKLFF. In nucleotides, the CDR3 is TGCGCCAGCAGCTTGGCTGCAACTAATGAAAAACTGTTTTTT.

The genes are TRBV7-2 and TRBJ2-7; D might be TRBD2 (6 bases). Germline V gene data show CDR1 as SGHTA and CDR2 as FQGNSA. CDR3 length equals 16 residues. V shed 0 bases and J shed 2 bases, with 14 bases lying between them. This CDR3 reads CASSLALSSGTYEQYF. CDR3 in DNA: TGTGCCAGCAGCTTAGCCTTAAGTAGCGGCACCTACGAGCAGTACTTC.

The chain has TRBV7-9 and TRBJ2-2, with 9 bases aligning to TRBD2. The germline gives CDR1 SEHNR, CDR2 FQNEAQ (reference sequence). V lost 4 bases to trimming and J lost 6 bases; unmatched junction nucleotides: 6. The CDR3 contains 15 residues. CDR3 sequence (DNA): TGTGCCAGCAGCTCAGGCCTAGCGGGGCCCGGGGAGCTGTTTTTT. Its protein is CASSSGLAGPGELFF. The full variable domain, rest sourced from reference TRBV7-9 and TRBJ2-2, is DTGVSQNPRHKITKRGQNVTFRCDPISEHNRLYWYRQTLGQGPEFLTYFQNEAQLEKSRLLSDRFSAERPKGSFSTLEIQRTEQGDSAMYLCASSSGLAGPGELFFGEGSRLTVL.

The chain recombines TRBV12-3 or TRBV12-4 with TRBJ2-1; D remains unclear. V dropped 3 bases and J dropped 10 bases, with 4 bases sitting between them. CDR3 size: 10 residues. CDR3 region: CASSFTEQFF. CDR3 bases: TGTGCCAGCAGTTTCACGGAGCAGTTCTTC.

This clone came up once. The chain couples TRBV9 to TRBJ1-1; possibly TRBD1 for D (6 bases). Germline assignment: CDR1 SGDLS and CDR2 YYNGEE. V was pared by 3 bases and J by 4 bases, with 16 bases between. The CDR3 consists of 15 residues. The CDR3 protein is CASSGITGFPTEAFF. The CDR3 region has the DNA TGTGCCAGCAGCGGTATAACAGGGTTTCCCACTGAAGCTTTCTTT.

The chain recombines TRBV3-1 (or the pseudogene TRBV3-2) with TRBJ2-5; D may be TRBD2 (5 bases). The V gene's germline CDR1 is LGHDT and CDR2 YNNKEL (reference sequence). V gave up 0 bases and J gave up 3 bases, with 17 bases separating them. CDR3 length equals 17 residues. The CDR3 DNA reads TGTGCCAGCAGCCAAGATATGGACTCCCTCTGGAAAGAGACCCAGTACTTC. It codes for CASSQDMDSLWKETQYF.

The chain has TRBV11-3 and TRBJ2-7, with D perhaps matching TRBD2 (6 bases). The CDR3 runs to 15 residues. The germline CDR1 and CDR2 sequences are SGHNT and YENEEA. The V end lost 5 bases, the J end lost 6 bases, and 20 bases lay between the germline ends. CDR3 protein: CASSPELGRGSEQYF. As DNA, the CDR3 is TGTGCCAGCAGCCCCGAGCTGGGGCGGGGCTCCGAGCAGTACTTC. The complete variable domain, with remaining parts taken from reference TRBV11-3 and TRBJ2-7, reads EAGVVQSPRYKIIEKKQPVAFWCNPISGHNTLYWYLQNLGQGPELLIRYENEEAVDDSQLPKDRFSAERLKGVDSTLKIQPAELGDSAVYLCASSPELGRGSEQYFGPGTRLTVT.

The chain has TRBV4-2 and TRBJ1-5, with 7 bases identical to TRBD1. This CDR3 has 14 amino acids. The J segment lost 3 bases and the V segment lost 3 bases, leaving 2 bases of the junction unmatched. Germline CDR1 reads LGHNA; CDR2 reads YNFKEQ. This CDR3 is CASSHRGINQPQHF. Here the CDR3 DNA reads TGTGCCAGCAGCCACAGGGGGATCAATCAGCCCCAGCATTTT.

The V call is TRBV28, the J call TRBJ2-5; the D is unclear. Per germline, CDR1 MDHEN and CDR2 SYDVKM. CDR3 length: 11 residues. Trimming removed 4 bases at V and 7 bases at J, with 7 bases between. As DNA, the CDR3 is TGTGCCAGCAGTTCGCCCCGGACCCAGTACTTC. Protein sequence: CASSSPRTQYF.

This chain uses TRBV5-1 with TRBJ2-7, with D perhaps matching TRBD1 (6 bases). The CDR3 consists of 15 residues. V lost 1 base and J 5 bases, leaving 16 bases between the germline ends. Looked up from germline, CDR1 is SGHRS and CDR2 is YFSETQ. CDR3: CASSLRYRARNEQYF. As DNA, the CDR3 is TGCGCCAGCAGCTTGAGGTACAGGGCTCGGAACGAGCAGTACTTC.

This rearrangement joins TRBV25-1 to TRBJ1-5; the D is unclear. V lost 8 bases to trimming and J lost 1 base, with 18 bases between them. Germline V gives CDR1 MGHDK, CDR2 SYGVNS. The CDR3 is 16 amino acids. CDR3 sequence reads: CASPSPDAMSNQPQHF. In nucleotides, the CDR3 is TGTGCCAGCCCCTCCCCCGACGCCATGAGCAATCAGCCCCAGCATTTT.

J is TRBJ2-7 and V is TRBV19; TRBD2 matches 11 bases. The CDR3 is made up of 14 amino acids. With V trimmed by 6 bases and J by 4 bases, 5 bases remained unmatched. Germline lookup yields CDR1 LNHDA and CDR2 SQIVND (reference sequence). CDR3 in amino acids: CASSPGTSGYEQYF. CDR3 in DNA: TGTGCCAGTAGCCCCGGGACTAGCGGTTACGAGCAGTACTTC.